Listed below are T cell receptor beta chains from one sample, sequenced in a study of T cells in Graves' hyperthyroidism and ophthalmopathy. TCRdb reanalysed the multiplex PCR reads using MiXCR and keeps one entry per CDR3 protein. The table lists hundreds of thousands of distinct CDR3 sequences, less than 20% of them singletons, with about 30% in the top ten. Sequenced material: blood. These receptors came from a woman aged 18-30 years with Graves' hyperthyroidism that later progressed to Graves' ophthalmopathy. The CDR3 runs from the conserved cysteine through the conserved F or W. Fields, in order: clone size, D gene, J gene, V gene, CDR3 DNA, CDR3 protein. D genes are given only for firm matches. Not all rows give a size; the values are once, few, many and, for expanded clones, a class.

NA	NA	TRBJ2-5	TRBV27	TGTGCCAGCAGAGCCAGGACCCAAGAGACCCAGTACTTC	CASRARTQETQYF
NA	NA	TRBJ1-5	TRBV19	TGTGCCAGTACCTTCCTGCGGGGGACGGGCAATCAGCCCCAGCATTTT	CASTFLRGTGNQPQHF
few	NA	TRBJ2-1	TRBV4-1	TGCGCCAGCAGCCAAGACGGTACAGGGAGTGAGCAGTTCTTC	CASSQDGTGSEQFF
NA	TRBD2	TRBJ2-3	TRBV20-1	TGCAGTCCTCAGGGCGGGAGTAGCGCAGATACGCAGTATTTT	CSPQGGSSADTQYF
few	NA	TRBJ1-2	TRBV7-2	TGTGCCAGCGGAACTGGGGTATTATATGGCTACACCTTC	CASGTGVLYGYTF
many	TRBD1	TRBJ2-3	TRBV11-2	TGTGCCAGCAGCTTAGATCAGGGGGCGACAGATACGCAGTATTTT	CASSLDQGATDTQYF
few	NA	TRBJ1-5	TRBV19	TGTGCCACCGCTACGGTCAATCAGCCCCAGCATTTT	CATATVNQPQHF
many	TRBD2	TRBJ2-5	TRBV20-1	TGCAGTGCTCTATCAGGGACTAGCTCCGAGACCCAGTACTTC	CSALSGTSSETQYF
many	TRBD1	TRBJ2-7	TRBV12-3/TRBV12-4	TGTGCCAGCAGTTTGGGACAGGTCTACGAGCAGTACTTC	CASSLGQVYEQYF
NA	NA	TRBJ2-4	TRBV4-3	TGCGCCAGCAGCCAAGATCTAGGGGTTAACATTCAGTACTTC	CASSQDLGVNIQYF
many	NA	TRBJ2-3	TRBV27	TGTGCCAGCAGAGCAAGGGGGGACTTCACAGATACGCAGTATTTT	CASRARGDFTDTQYF
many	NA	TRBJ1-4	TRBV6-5	TGTGCCAGCAGTTACAGCCAAGGAGGAGGGTACTCAGAAAAACTGTTTTTT	CASSYSQGGGYSEKLFF
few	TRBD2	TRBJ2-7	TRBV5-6	TGTGCCAGCAGCTTGGCACTAGCGGGAATTAACTCCTACGAGCAGTACTTC	CASSLALAGINSYEQYF
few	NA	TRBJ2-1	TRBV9	TGTGCCAGCAGCGTTTCCCACAGTTACAATGAGCAGTTCTTC	CASSVSHSYNEQFF
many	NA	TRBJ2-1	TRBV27	TGTGCCAGCAGTCCCGACGGGACATCGCGAAATGAGCAGTTCTTC	CASSPDGTSRNEQFF
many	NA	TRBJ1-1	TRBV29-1	TGCAGCGTTGTGGCGGAGAACACTGAAGCTTTCTTT	CSVVAENTEAFF
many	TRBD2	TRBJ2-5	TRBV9	TGTGCCAGCAGTCACAATAGTGGGACTAGCGGTTATGAGACCCAGTACTTC	CASSHNSGTSGYETQYF
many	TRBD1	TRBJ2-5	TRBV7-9	TGTGCCAGCAGCCAGGACAGGGAAGAGACCCAGTACTTC	CASSQDREETQYF
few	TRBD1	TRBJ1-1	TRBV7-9	TGTGCCAGCAGACAGGGGGTGAACACTGAAGCTTTCTTT	CASRQGVNTEAFF
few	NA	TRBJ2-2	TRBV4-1	TGCGCCAGCAGCCTCATCCAGAACACCGGGGAGCTGTTTTTT	CASSLIQNTGELFF
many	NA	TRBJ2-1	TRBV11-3	TGTGCCAGCAGCTTAGTGTGGAGTCCCCACAATGAGCAGTTCTTC	CASSLVWSPHNEQFF
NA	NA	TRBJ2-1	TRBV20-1	TGCAGTGCCACAGGGCCCGAAGTTCCTTACAATGAGCAGTTCTTC	CSATGPEVPYNEQFF
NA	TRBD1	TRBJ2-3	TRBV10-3	TGTGCCGCCAAGCCGGGACAGGGGTCGGAGAATACGCAGTATTTT	CAAKPGQGSENTQYF
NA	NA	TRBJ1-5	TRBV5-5	TGTGCCAGCAGCAGCCCCGACGGGAATCAGCCCCAGCATTTT	CASSSPDGNQPQHF
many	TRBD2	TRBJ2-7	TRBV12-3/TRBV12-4	TGTGCCAGCAGAAATAGCGGGAGGCACCCCTACGAGCAGTACTTC	CASRNSGRHPYEQYF
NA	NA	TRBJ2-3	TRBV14	TGTGCCAGCAGCCAACTGAGGGCAACCACAGATACGCAGTATTTT	CASSQLRATTDTQYF
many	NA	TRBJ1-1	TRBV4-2	TGTGCCAGCAGCCAAGGAACAGGGAGCAGCACTGAAGCTTTCTTT	CASSQGTGSSTEAFF
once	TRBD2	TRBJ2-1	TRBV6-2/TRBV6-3	TGTGCCAGCGTGAGGACTAGCGGGAGAGTTGAGCAGTTCTTC	CASVRTSGRVEQFF
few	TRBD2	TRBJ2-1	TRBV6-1	TGTGCCAGCAGTAATGGGACTAGCGGGTACAATGAGCAGTTCTTC	CASSNGTSGYNEQFF
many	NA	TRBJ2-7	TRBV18	TGTGCCAGCTCACCTTTGGCAGAGTACAACGAGCAGTACTTC	CASSPLAEYNEQYF
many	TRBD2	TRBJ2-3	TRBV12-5	TGTGCTAGTGGTTTGGGCCCTAAGGCTAGCGGGAGGCCAGATACGCAGTATTTT	CASGLGPKASGRPDTQYF
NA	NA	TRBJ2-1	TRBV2	TGTGCCAGCAGTAGCGAGGGGGTCACTGGGAATGAGCAGTTCTTC	CASSSEGVTGNEQFF
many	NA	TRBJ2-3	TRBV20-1	TGCAGTGCTAGGGTCACAGGGTCAGATACGCAGTATTTT	CSARVTGSDTQYF
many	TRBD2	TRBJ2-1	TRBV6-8	TGTGCCAGCAGTTACTCAGCTAGCGGGAGAAACAATGAGCAGTTCTTC	CASSYSASGRNNEQFF
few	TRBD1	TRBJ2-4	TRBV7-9	TGTGCCAGCAGCTTAGAGCGCGGGACAGGGGTTCTTCAGTACTTC	CASSLERGTGVLQYF
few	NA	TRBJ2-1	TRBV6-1	TGTGCCAGCAGTGGTCGGAGGAATGAGCAGTTCTTC	CASSGRRNEQFF
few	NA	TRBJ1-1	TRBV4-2	TGTGCCAGCAGCCAAGAACTCCGAGCTTTCTTT	CASSQELRAFF
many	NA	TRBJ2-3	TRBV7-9	TGTGCCAGCAGCCCCCCGCAGGGGGGGGACACAGATACGCAGTATTTT	CASSPPQGGDTDTQYF
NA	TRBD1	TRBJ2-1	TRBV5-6	TGTGCCAGCAGCTTTAGGGGGCCAAATGGGGCACACAATGAGCAGTTCTTC	CASSFRGPNGAHNEQFF
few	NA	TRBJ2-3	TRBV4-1	TGCGCCAGCAGCCGGAACCCAGCGGAAGCTAGCACAGATACGCAGTATTTT	CASSRNPAEASTDTQYF
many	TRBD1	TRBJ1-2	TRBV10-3	TGTGCCATCAGTGCGGTTGACAGGGGGCCTGGCTACACCTTC	CAISAVDRGPGYTF